This TCR beta chain is drawn from a study of regulatory T cells in long-lasting Graves disease. Stated time point: newly diagnosed GD, antithyroid drugs for less than 3 months. Construction of the TCR library relied on RNA isolated from PBMCs. Library construction for TCR beta used iRepertoire HTBI primers and Arm-PCR of CDR3 regions. Via MiXCR, TCRdb re-called the multiplex PCR reads, giving one row per CDR3 protein. Among around 480,000 distinct CDR3 sequences listed, around 15% were seen once. The CDR3 has 14 residues. Looked up from germline, CDR1 is LGHDT and CDR2 is YNNKEL (reference sequence). Trimming pared 4 bases from V and 8 bases from J, leaving 15 bases between. This clonotype showed up many times. These data were also filed under a second study, of T cells in Graves' hyperthyroidism and ophthalmopathy.

This clonotype originated in a man between 35 and 55 years old with Graves disease. The chain joins TRBV3-1 to TRBJ2-1; a possible D gene is TRBD2 (5 bases). The material was peripheral blood mononuclear cells (PBMCs), obtained at new diagnosis, from a patient treated with antithyroid drugs. CDR3 DNA sequence: TGTGCCAGCAGCCCAGTCTGGACTGGCGATGAGCAGTTCTTC. Translation gives CASSPVWTGDEQFF.